These 20 T cell receptor beta chains were sequenced from one sample in a study of blood T cells in healthy people across ages. Using a J-beta primer mix together with a sample-barcoded 5' primer, a second PCR was run for about 7 to 12 cycles. TCRdb recomputed calls from the 5' RACE reads with MiXCR, one row per CDR3 protein. The repertoire holds roughly 800,000 distinct CDR3 sequences, with 53% as singletons. The sequenced material came from blood. The receptors here all came from a man older than 75 in good health.

This clonotype was observed a single time. V gene TRBV6-6 combines with J gene TRBJ1-5; 10 nucleotides line up with TRBD1. The CDR3 runs 15 residues. Looked up from germline, CDR1 is MNHNY and CDR2 is SVGAGI (reference sequence). V shed 6 bases and J 2 bases; nucleotides not matched to a gene: 4. CDR3 in DNA: TGTGCCAGCAGGGGACAGGGGCCGGGCAATCAGCCCCAGCATTTT. Protein: CASRGQGPGNQPQHF.

The chain carries TRBV14 and TRBJ2-1; D uncertain. CDR1 is SGHDN and CDR2 is FVKESK in the germline V gene. This CDR3 has 16 amino acids. V lost 1 base and J lost 4, with 14 bases in between. CDR3 DNA: TGTGCCAGCAGCCAAGGGCCAGCCTTGTCATACAATGAGCAGTTCTTC. It encodes CASSQGPALSYNEQFF.

This chain links TRBV6-2 or TRBV6-3 with TRBJ2-5; D is undetermined. Trimming took 2 bases from V and 5 from J, leaving 9 bases between them. Germline CDR1 MNHEY, CDR2 SVGEGT. The CDR3 length is 13 residues. The CDR3 sequence is CASSYVGLETQYF. DNA for the CDR3: TGTGCCAGCAGTTACGTCGGGCTTGAGACCCAGTACTTC.

This chain links TRBV7-3 with TRBJ2-7; possible D gene TRBD1, 5 bases. Deletions cut 4 bases from V and 1 base from J, with 8 bases between. The CDR3 runs to 13 residues. Germline assignment: CDR1 SGHTA and CDR2 FQGTGA. Written as DNA, the CDR3 is TGTGCCAGCAGCTGGGGCAGGTCCTACGAGCAGTACTTC. As protein: CASSWGRSYEQYF.

This chain connects TRBV3-1 to TRBJ2-3, with TRBD1 identical over 8 bases. Germline lookup yields CDR1 LGHDT and CDR2 YNNKEL (reference sequence). The CDR3 has 16 residues. The junction had 16 bases not matched to a gene; V was cut back by 0 bases and J by 14 bases. This chain's CDR3 is CASSQEGTGYSRYAYF. The CDR3 DNA reads TGTGCCAGCAGCCAAGAAGGGACAGGCTATAGCAGATACGCGTATTTT.

This clonotype was counted a few times. The chain carries TRBV24-1 and TRBJ2-1; TRBD2 aligns across 8 bases. Germline CDR1 reads KGHDR; CDR2 reads SFDVKD. V dropped 4 bases and J dropped 6; count of bases not matched to a gene: 4. This CDR3 region has 14 residues. Here the CDR3 DNA reads TGTGCCACCAGTGACGCCGGGACTAGCAATGAGCAGTTCTTC. This sequence encodes CATSDAGTSNEQFF.

The table lists this clonotype with a few counts. The CDR3 region has the DNA TGTGCCAGCAGTCTACGACAGGGGAACGAGCAGTACTTC. It yields the protein CASSLRQGNEQYF. V gene TRBV7-9 combines with J gene TRBJ2-7; 8 nucleotides agree with TRBD1. The CDR3 length is 13 residues. Trimming removed 6 bases from V and 5 bases from J; junction bases left unmatched: 6. Germline loops: CDR1 SEHNR, CDR2 FQNEAQ (reference sequence).

This clonotype was seen more than once but under ten times. The chain is built from TRBV11-3 and TRBJ2-5, with D perhaps being TRBD1 or TRBD2 (5 bases each). Trimming removed 5 bases at V and 6 bases at J, with 13 bases between. Germline V CDR1 and CDR2: SGHNT, YENEEA. The CDR3 runs 13 residues. In DNA form, the CDR3 reads TGTGCCAGCAGCGAGGACTGGGGACAGACCCAGTACTTC. Its protein product is CASSEDWGQTQYF.

The chain combines TRBV25-1 with TRBJ1-6; no firm D call. Germline assignment: CDR1 MGHDK and CDR2 SYGVNS. The CDR3 loop spans 13 amino acids. V was shortened by 3 bases and J by 7 bases, with 7 bases between the two germline ends. The CDR3 protein is CASSDLHNSPLHF. CDR3 sequence (DNA): TGTGCCAGCAGTGACCTGCACAATTCACCCCTCCACTTT.

CDR3 loop: CSAGTSGRAARYNEQFF. The CDR3 region has the DNA TGCAGTGCTGGGACTAGCGGGAGGGCAGCGAGGTACAATGAGCAGTTCTTC. This sequence joins TRBV20-1 and TRBJ2-1; TRBD2 matches at 16 bases. Germline values: CDR1 DFQATT, CDR2 SNEGSKA (reference sequence). The CDR3 spans 17 residues. The V gene end was trimmed by 5 bases and the J gene end by 4 bases; junction bases not matched to a gene: 8.

The chain recombines TRBV29-1 with TRBJ1-4; D perhaps matches TRBD1 (6 bases). The length of the CDR3 is 16 residues. Germline loops: CDR1 SQVTM, CDR2 ANQGSEA. Trimming cost V 2 bases and J 8 bases, with 21 bases left between them. The CDR3 DNA reads TGCAGCGTTGAAACTTTCTACGGGGGGGCAGGAGAAAAACTGTTTTTT. Residues: CSVETFYGGAGEKLFF.

This chain uses TRBV18 with TRBJ2-7; D call uncertain. Deletions cut 6 bases from V and 5 bases from J, with 17 bases between. The CDR3 totals 14 residues. CDR1 is KGHSH and CDR2 is LQKENI in the germline V gene. The CDR3 bases are TGTGCCAGCTCTCAGTTAGCAAGGATCGACGAGCAGTACTTC. As protein: CASSQLARIDEQYF.

The chain couples TRBV14 to TRBJ1-2; D remains ambiguous. The CDR3 covers 13 residues. V was shortened by 6 bases and J by 0 bases, with 8 bases between the two germline ends. Germline CDR1 SGHDN, CDR2 FVKESK. The CDR3 DNA reads as TGTGCCAGCAGTCTACATTCTAACTATGGCTACACCTTC. This translates into CASSLHSNYGYTF.

The V and J genes are TRBV6-5 and TRBJ2-7; weak D call: TRBD2 (6 bases). V lost 7 bases and J 7 bases, leaving 20 bases between the germline ends. The germline V gene encodes CDR1 MNHEY and CDR2 SVGAGI. The CDR3 is made up of 14 amino acids. The CDR3 nucleotides are TGTGCCAGCAAGGGGAGCGGAGGGAACAATGAGCAGTACTTC. Amino acid sequence: CASKGSGGNNEQYF.

The chain has TRBV5-1 and TRBJ2-5; 7 nucleotides agree with TRBD2. The CDR3 extends over 14 amino acids. Per germline, CDR1 SGHRS and CDR2 YFSETQ. The trim removed 4 bases at V and 11 bases at J, leaving 14 bases unmatched. DNA of the CDR3: TGCGCCAGCAGCCAGCGGGACTCGGGGGGTGAGCAGTACTTC. It is translated as CASSQRDSGGEQYF.

The chain combines TRBV20-1 with TRBJ1-2; maybe TRBD1 (5 bases). The CDR3 loop spans 14 amino acids. The germline CDR1 and CDR2 sequences are DFQATT and SNEGSKA (reference sequence). Between the trimmed V and J ends, which lost 3 bases and 6 bases, there was a span of 17 bases. The CDR3 DNA sequence: TGCAGTGCTAGGAAGCAGGGCCATCGGGATGGCTACACCTTC. It specifies CSARKQGHRDGYTF.

The chain joins TRBV4-1 to TRBJ2-3; 9 bases fit TRBD1. V shed 6 bases and J 3 bases; nucleotides not matched to a gene: 10. CDR1 MGHRA and CDR2 YSYEKL come from the germline V gene. The CDR3 has 16 amino acids. The CDR3 bases are TGCGCCAGCAGTCATTCACCGGGACAGGGTACAGATACGCAGTATTTT. The encoded protein is CASSHSPGQGTDTQYF.

This chain joins TRBV7-2 and TRBJ2-3; 9 bases line up with TRBD2. This CDR3 comprises 17 residues. With V trimmed by 5 bases and J by 4 bases, 13 bases remained unmatched. Germline V gene sequence: CDR1 SGHTA, CDR2 FQGNSA. CDR3 sequence: CASSPPWAGGPADTQYF. As DNA, the CDR3 is TGTGCCAGCAGCCCCCCCTGGGCGGGAGGGCCCGCAGATACGCAGTATTTT.

The rearrangement joins TRBV5-1 to TRBJ2-4, with a tentative D call TRBD2 (5 bases). The V gene's germline CDR1 is SGHRS and CDR2 YFSETQ. V was clipped by 4 bases and J by 6 bases, with 14 bases between them. The CDR3 length is 14 residues. In DNA, the CDR3 is TGCGCCAGCAGCACCGACCCAGGAGGAAACATTCAGTACTTC. Amino acids: CASSTDPGGNIQYF.

The chain has TRBV6-5 and TRBJ1-2, with a tentative D call TRBD1 (5 bases). Trimming took off 0 bases at V and 10 bases at J, with 9 bases between the two ends. Per the germline V gene, CDR1 is MNHEY and CDR2 is SVGAGI. CDR3 size: 12 residues. The DNA of the CDR3 is TGTGCCAGCAGTTACTCGAGGGGTGACTACACCTTC. It yields the protein CASSYSRGDYTF.